The 26 T cell receptor beta chains reported below all come from one sample, sequenced in a study of cytomegalovirus exposure and HLA in healthy donors. TCRdb's table, derived via immunoSEQ multiplex PCR, lists solely in-frame clones and lacks some. Of about 150,000 clones listed, approximately 86% are singletons. The specimen sequenced was PBMCs. The receptors stem from a human donor in good health.

This clone was detected once. The CDR3 DNA reads TGTGCCAGCAGGGGTACTAGCGGGGGTTACAATGAGCAGTTCTTC. Its translation: CASRGTSGGYNEQFF. The chain links TRBV2 to TRBJ2-1; 11 bases fit TRBD2. This CDR3 region has 15 residues. V lost 6 bases and J lost 4; bases outside the gene matches: 5. Germline-derived CDR1 and CDR2 are SNHLY and FYNNEI.

The sample holds one count of this clone. The chain links TRBV6-5 to TRBJ1-5; 8 bases line up with TRBD1. CDR3 length equals 15 residues. The germline V gene encodes CDR1 MNHEY and CDR2 SVGAGI. Trimming at V came to 6 bases and at J to 4 bases, leaving 8 bases not matched to a gene. In DNA form, the CDR3 reads TGTGCCAGCAGCCAAGACAGGGGCGCGAATCAGCCCCAGCATTTT. It encodes CASSQDRGANQPQHF.

The genes are TRBV28 and TRBJ2-7, with 9 nucleotides matching TRBD1. Germline lookup yields CDR1 MDHEN and CDR2 SYDVKM. CDR3 size: 15 residues. V lost 1 base, J lost 5 bases, and 6 bases stayed unmatched. The DNA of the CDR3 is TGTGCCAGCAGTTTATCCGGGACAGGGCTCGACGAGCAGTACTTC. Its translation: CASSLSGTGLDEQYF.

The chain is built from TRBV13 and TRBJ1-1; no reliable D call. CDR1 is PRHDT and CDR2 is FYEKMQ in the germline V gene (reference sequence). The V gene lost 0 bases and the J gene lost 10 bases, with 12 bases spanning the gap. The length of the CDR3 is 13 residues. CDR3 protein: CASSLGQPPRAFF. The CDR3 bases are TGTGCCAGCAGCTTAGGGCAACCCCCCAGAGCTTTCTTT.

The gene calls are TRBV9 and TRBJ2-3; D gene uncertain. V gave up 2 bases and J gave up 0 bases, with 13 bases separating them. Germline V lookup: CDR1 SGDLS, CDR2 YYNGEE. The CDR3 sequence is 16 residues long. CDR3 nucleotide sequence: TGTGCCAGCAGCGTTTACAGCCGTTCTAGCACAGATACGCAGTATTTT. Residues: CASSVYSRSSTDTQYF.

CDR3 region: CASSYLGLAGGEQYF. The CDR3, as DNA: TGTGCCAGCAGTTACCTCGGACTAGCAGGCGGCGAGCAGTACTTC. The rearrangement joins TRBV6-6 to TRBJ2-7; 8 bases are shared with TRBD2. The ends lost 2 bases at V and 6 bases at J; junction bases unmatched: 9. Germline V CDR1 and CDR2: MNHNY, SVGAGI (reference sequence). This CDR3 has 15 residues.

The chain recombines TRBV2 with TRBJ2-7; TRBD2 agrees at 7 bases. CDR1 and CDR2 from the germline V gene are SNHLY and FYNNEI. The CDR3 length is 14 residues. J was trimmed by 4 bases and V by 3 bases; bases with no gene match: 6. The CDR3 reads CASSDLRREYEQYF. In DNA form, the CDR3 reads TGTGCCAGCAGTGACTTACGGCGGGAGTACGAGCAGTACTTC.

The genes are TRBV18 and TRBJ2-7; D remains ambiguous. CDR3 length: 14 residues. The V end was cut by 4 bases, the J end by 2 bases, with 12 bases between. Germline values: CDR1 KGHSH, CDR2 LQKENI. The CDR3 DNA sequence: TGTGCCAGCTCACTGGTATTAGAGACCTACGAGCAGTACTTC. This translates into CASSLVLETYEQYF. The full variable domain, its missing parts supplied by reference TRBV18 and TRBJ2-7, is NAGVMQNPRHLVRRRGQEARLRCSPMKGHSHVYWYRQLPEEGLKFMVYLQKENIIDESGMPKERFSAEFPKEGPSILRIQQVVRGDSAAYFCASSLVLETYEQYFGPGTRLTVT.

V gene TRBV30 combines with J gene TRBJ1-4, with D possibly matching TRBD1 (6 bases). With 4 bases removed from V and 4 bases from J, the gap between germline ends came to 16 bases. Germline V gives CDR1 GTSNPN, CDR2 SVGIG (reference sequence). The CDR3 runs to 15 residues. The CDR3 DNA is TGTGCCTGGACCAGGTCCGGACAGAATAATGAAAAACTGTTTTTT. Its translation is CAWTRSGQNNEKLFF.

The chain uses TRBV13 and TRBJ1-4, with D unresolved. CDR1 is PRHDT and CDR2 is FYEKMQ in the germline V gene (reference sequence). The CDR3 totals 14 residues. V was clipped by 0 bases and J by 7 bases, with 9 bases between them. The CDR3 here is CASSLGLGLEKLFF. CDR3 bases: TGTGCCAGCAGCTTAGGCCTTGGACTTGAAAAACTGTTTTTT.

J is TRBJ2-7 and V is TRBV6-5; 9 nucleotides align to TRBD1. Germline loops: CDR1 MNHEY, CDR2 SVGAGI. This CDR3 contains 14 residues. With 7 bases clipped from V and 0 bases from J, the junction kept 4 bases outside the gene matches. CDR3 loop: CASKTGGTSYEQYF. CDR3 in DNA: TGTGCCAGCAAGACAGGGGGGACCTCCTACGAGCAGTACTTC.

The rearrangement uses TRBV7-8 and TRBJ2-1; TRBD2 matches at 14 bases. Germline loops: CDR1 SGHVS, CDR2 FQNEAQ. V gave up 5 bases and J gave up 5 bases; unmatched junction bases: 11. CDR3 length: 18 residues. CDR3 DNA sequence: TGTGCCAGCAGCGTTATACCCCCGGGACTAGCGGGAGACAATGAGCAGTTCTTC. Translating it yields CASSVIPPGLAGDNEQFF.

As concerns this clone: The junction and the germline gene differ at one end; a read error may be behind it. CDR3 sequence (DNA): TGTGCCAGCAGTGTGAAACTCCGCGATGCCTTC. It codes for CASSVKLRDAF. The chain employs TRBV2 and TRBJ1-2, with D uncertain. Germline-derived CDR1 and CDR2 are SNHLY and FYNNEI. The CDR3 runs 11 residues.

V gene TRBV27 combines with J gene TRBJ1-1; TRBD1 matches at 8 bases. Germline V gene lookup returns CDR1 MNHEY and CDR2 SMNVEV (reference sequence). This CDR3 spans 17 amino acids. Unmatched junction bases numbered 16, after V lost 6 bases and J lost 4 bases. CDR3 sequence (DNA): TGTGCCAGCAGCTCCCAAACCCAGGGGGCGCGTTCCACTGAAGCTTTCTTT. Its translation is CASSSQTQGARSTEAFF.

In DNA, the CDR3 is TGCGCCAGCAGACTAGCGGGGGGCCAAGAGACCCAGTACTTC. Its protein product is CASRLAGGQETQYF. This chain connects TRBV5-1 to TRBJ2-5, with TRBD2 matching over 12 bases. This CDR3 spans 14 amino acids. With V trimmed by 5 bases and J by 1 base, 0 bases remained unmatched. CDR1 and CDR2 (germline): SGHRS, YFSETQ.

This clone was found once. The CDR3, as DNA: TGCGCCAGCAGCCCCCCAAGACAGGGATTGGCCGGGGAGCTGTTTTTT. It yields the protein CASSPPRQGLAGELFF. V is TRBV5-1 and J is TRBJ2-2, with TRBD1 matching over 7 bases. Looked up from germline, CDR1 is SGHRS and CDR2 is YFSETQ. The CDR3 contains 16 residues. After removal of 4 bases from V and 6 bases from J, the junction contained 12 bases not matched to a gene.

The rearrangement joins TRBV4-2 to TRBJ2-2, with 7 bases that match TRBD1. The V gene end was trimmed by 8 bases and the J gene end by 0 bases; junction bases not matched to a gene: 15. Per the germline V gene, CDR1 is LGHNA and CDR2 is YNFKEQ. CDR3 length: 18 amino acids. Written as DNA, the CDR3 is TGTGCCAGCTTCCCCTTAGGGACAGTCCAGCCGAACACCGGGGAGCTGTTTTTT. This encodes CASFPLGTVQPNTGELFF.

The chain joins TRBV5-1 to TRBJ2-5; D possibly corresponds to TRBD1 (5 bases). The CDR3 extends over 17 amino acids. The germline V and J ends were trimmed by 0 bases and 1 base, with 16 bases remaining between them. CDR1 and CDR2 from the germline V gene are SGHRS and YFSETQ. In DNA form, the CDR3 reads TGCGCCAGCAGCTTGGGGGGCGGTAGACAGATCCAAGAGACCCAGTACTTC. Translating it yields CASSLGGGRQIQETQYF.

V and J are TRBV28 and TRBJ1-2; D is perhaps TRBD1 (5 bases). CDR3 length equals 15 residues. With 7 bases removed from V and 3 bases from J, the gap between germline ends came to 18 bases. Germline V gene data show CDR1 as MDHEN and CDR2 as SYDVKM. The CDR3 is CASKRGREGDYGYTF. CDR3 coding DNA: TGTGCCAGCAAACGGGGGAGGGAGGGTGACTATGGCTACACCTTC.

This chain links TRBV27 with TRBJ2-7; possible D gene TRBD2, 6 bases. V lost 6 bases and J lost 3, with 12 bases in between. The germline gives CDR1 MNHEY, CDR2 SMNVEV (reference sequence). The CDR3 extends over 13 amino acids. CDR3 loop: CASSSGLYYEQYF. CDR3 in DNA: TGTGCCAGCAGCTCGGGACTGTACTACGAGCAGTACTTC.

This chain connects TRBV7-3 to TRBJ2-2, with D possibly matching TRBD2 (5 bases). This CDR3 has 12 amino acids. V was pared by 0 bases and J by 10 bases, with 6 bases between. Per the germline V gene, CDR1 is SGHTA and CDR2 is FQGTGA. CDR3 protein: CASSLTGKELFF. DNA of the CDR3: TGTGCCAGCAGCTTAACCGGGAAGGAGCTGTTTTTT.

This rearrangement joins TRBV27 to TRBJ1-5; D call uncertain. The V end lost 2 bases, the J end lost 4 bases, and 9 bases lay between the germline ends. Germline V lookup: CDR1 MNHEY, CDR2 SMNVEV (reference sequence). CDR3 length: 14 amino acids. The CDR3 DNA is TGTGCCAGCAGTTTAGGCTTATCGAATCAGCCCCAGCATTTT. Amino acids: CASSLGLSNQPQHF.

The chain combines TRBV9 with TRBJ1-1; 7 bases align to TRBD1. Unmatched junction bases numbered 10, after V lost 7 bases and J lost 4 bases. The CDR3 loop spans 14 amino acids. Germline-derived CDR1 and CDR2 are SGDLS and YYNGEE. CDR3 coding DNA: TGTGCCAGCTCCAGGAGAGGGGGCGGCACTGAAGCTTTCTTT. Its protein product is CASSRRGGGTEAFF.

This rearrangement joins TRBV10-3 to TRBJ2-1; 11 bases line up with TRBD2. Losses at the gene ends were 10 bases for V and 9 bases for J; bases not matched to a gene: 17. Germline values: CDR1 ENHRY, CDR2 SYGVKD. The CDR3 loop spans 16 amino acids. In DNA, the CDR3 is TGTGCCACTCAAATAATAGCGGGAGGGCCTGAGGGTGAGCAGTTCTTC. It translates to CATQIIAGGPEGEQFF.

The CDR3: CASSLRGAGNTIYF. The CDR3 DNA reads as TGTGCCAGCAGCTTGCGGGGAGCTGGAAACACCATATATTTT. J is TRBJ1-3 and V is TRBV11-2; D not resolved. The CDR3 runs to 14 residues. Germline V lookup: CDR1 SGHAT, CDR2 FQNNGV. Trimming removed 3 bases from V and 2 bases from J, with 8 bases in between.

Many counts were recorded for this clone. The chain is built from TRBV10-3 and TRBJ1-2; D not certain. Germline CDR1 and CDR2: ENHRY and SYGVKD. V was pared by 11 bases and J by 4 bases, with 8 bases between. This CDR3 region has 10 residues. The CDR3 loop is CAPLIYGYTF. In DNA form, the CDR3 reads TGTGCCCCCCTTATCTATGGCTACACCTTC.